This T cell receptor beta chain was observed in a study of blood T cell repertoires in COVID-19. Background on the study: Whether acute or convalescent, the COVID-19 samples came from the United States, Italy and Spain. The analysed material was cDNA or gDNA that came from T cells, B-cell-depleted T cells, or PBMCs.

The table lists this clone with a count of one. Unmatched junction bases numbered 10, after V lost 4 bases and J lost 4 bases. Germline CDR1 and CDR2: MNHEY and SMNVEV (reference sequence). The CDR3 sequence is 17 residues long. As processed by the authors: Amplification of reference gene primers was used by the study to estimate nucleated cell counts. Assay: immunoSEQ multiplex PCR; the TCRdb copy retains only in-frame clones and omits some. V, J and clone size are taken as reported in that table, and D and trimming were inferred from the DNA itself. This sample carries some 97,000 clones, just over 85% of them seen once, and the ten largest clones take under 5.5%.

The receptor's source is a human donor in a cohort sampled during active COVID-19. The specimen sequenced was peripheral blood. The chain uses TRBV27 and TRBJ2-1, with 10 nucleotides matching TRBD2. The CDR3 nucleotides read TGTGCCAGCAGTTCCCTCATAGCGGGAGGAAGATACAATGAGCAGTTCTTC. It specifies CASSSLIAGGRYNEQFF.